This T cell receptor (beta chain) was sequenced during a study of T cells in Graves' hyperthyroidism and ophthalmopathy. Germline lookup yields CDR1 ENHRY and CDR2 SYGVKD. V gave up 6 bases and J gave up 3 bases, with 15 bases separating them. This CDR3 contains 14 residues. There are many counts of this clonotype. TCR beta CDR3 regions were amplified from RNA transcripts. HTBI primers drove first-round RT-PCR of the TCR CDR3. TCRdb itself ran the multiplex PCR reads through MiXCR, one entry per CDR3 protein. Of 480,000 or so distinct CDR3 sequences in the sample, about 15% are singletons; the top ten hold about 17%.

The chain couples TRBV10-3 to TRBJ2-7; D remains ambiguous. The receptor comes from a woman aged 18-29 years with Graves' hyperthyroidism. Sequencing was carried out using blood. The CDR3 nucleotides are TGTGCCATCAGCCCTGGCAGACCCGACTACGAGCAGTACGTC. The encoded protein is CAISPGRPDYEQYV.